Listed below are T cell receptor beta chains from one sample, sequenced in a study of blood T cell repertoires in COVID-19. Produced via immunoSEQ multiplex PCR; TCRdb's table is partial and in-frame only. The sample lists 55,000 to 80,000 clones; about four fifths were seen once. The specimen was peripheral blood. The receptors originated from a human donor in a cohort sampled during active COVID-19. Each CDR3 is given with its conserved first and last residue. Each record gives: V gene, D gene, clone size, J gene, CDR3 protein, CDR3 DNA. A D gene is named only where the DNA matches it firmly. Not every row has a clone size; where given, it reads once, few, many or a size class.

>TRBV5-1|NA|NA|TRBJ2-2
CASSRTQTRVDTGELFF
TGCGCCAGCAGCCGAACCCAAACCCGGGTTGACACCGGGGAGCTGTTTTTT
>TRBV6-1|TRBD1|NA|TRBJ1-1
CASSAPLPGQGDRNTEAFF
TGTGCCAGCAGTGCTCCACTCCCAGGACAGGGAGACCGGAACACTGAAGCTTTCTTT
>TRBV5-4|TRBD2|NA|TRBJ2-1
CASSLGLAQSSYNEQFF
TGTGCCAGCAGCTTGGGACTAGCTCAGAGCTCCTACAATGAGCAGTTCTTC
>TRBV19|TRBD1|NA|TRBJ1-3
CATLPSDRGYTIYF
TGTGCCACCTTACCTTCGGACAGGGGCTACACCATATATTTT
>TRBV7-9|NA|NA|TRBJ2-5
CASSFLTPLGQETQYF
TGTGCCAGCAGCTTTTTAACCCCTCTAGGACAAGAGACCCAGTACTTC
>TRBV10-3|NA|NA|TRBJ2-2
CAISETGYTGELFF
TGTGCCATCAGTGAGACAGGGTACACCGGGGAGCTGTTTTTT
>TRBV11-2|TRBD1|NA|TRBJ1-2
CASSSGQGYGYTF
TGTGCCAGCAGCTCGGGACAGGGTTATGGCTACACCTTC
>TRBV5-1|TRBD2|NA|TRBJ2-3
CASSRGGPTIDTQYF
TGCGCCAGCAGCAGGGGAGGGCCAACGATCGATACGCAGTATTTT
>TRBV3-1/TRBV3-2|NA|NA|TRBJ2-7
CASRSKRDTYEQYF
TGTGCCAGCAGGAGCAAACGGGACACCTACGAGCAGTACTTC
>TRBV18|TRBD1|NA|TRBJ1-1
CASSPPSQGGTEAFF
TGTGCCAGCTCACCACCGTCACAGGGGGGGACTGAAGCTTTCTTT
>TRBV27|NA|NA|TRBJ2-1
CASSSPSFDEQFF
TGTGCCAGCAGTTCCCCCTCCTTCGATGAGCAGTTCTTC
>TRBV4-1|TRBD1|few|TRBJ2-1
CASSQGGQGRYNEQFF
TGCGCCAGCAGCCAGGGTGGACAGGGTAGGTACAATGAGCAGTTCTTC
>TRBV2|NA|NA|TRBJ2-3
CASSEVADTQYF
TGTGCCAGCAGTGAAGTCGCAGATACGCAGTATTTT
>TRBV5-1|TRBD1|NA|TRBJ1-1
CASRQGTVNTEAFF
TGCGCCAGCAGACAGGGGACCGTGAACACTGAAGCTTTCTTT
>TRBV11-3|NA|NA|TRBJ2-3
CASSARRGFESTDTQYF
TGTGCCAGCAGCGCACGACGGGGTTTTGAAAGCACAGATACGCAGTATTTT
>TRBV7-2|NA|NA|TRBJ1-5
CASSFSPRVQPQHF
TGTGCCAGCAGCTTTTCTCCCAGGGTCCAGCCCCAGCATTTT
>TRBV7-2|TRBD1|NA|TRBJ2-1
CASSRQGSTYNEQFF
TGTGCCAGCAGTCGACAGGGGTCCACCTACAATGAGCAGTTCTTC
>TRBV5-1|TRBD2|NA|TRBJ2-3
CASSFSGGAEDTQYF
TGCGCCAGCAGCTTTAGCGGGGGGGCCGAGGATACGCAGTATTTT
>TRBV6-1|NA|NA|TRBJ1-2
CASSEALNYGYTF
TGTGCCAGCAGTGAAGCTCTTAACTATGGCTACACCTTC
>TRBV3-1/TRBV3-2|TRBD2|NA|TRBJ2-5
CASSQSGGETQYF
TGTGCCAGCAGCCAGTCCGGGGGGGAGACCCAGTACTTC
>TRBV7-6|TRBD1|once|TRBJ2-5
CASSLRWTGQETQYF
TGTGCCAGCAGCCTCCGATGGACAGGCCAAGAGACCCAGTACTTC
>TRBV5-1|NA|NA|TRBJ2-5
CASSLAPRETQYF
TGCGCCAGCAGCTTGGCCCCCAGGGAGACCCAGTACTTC
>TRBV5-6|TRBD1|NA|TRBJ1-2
CASTRGQGGYFNYGYTF
TGTGCCAGCACCCGAGGACAGGGCGGTTACTTCAACTATGGCTACACCTTC
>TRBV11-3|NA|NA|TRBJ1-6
CASSLERSGGDSPLHF
TGTGCCAGCAGCTTAGAGCGGTCGGGGGGCGATTCACCCCTCCACTTT
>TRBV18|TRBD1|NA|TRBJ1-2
CASSPLGTGEVGYTF
TGTGCCAGCTCACCACTTGGTACAGGGGAGGTTGGCTACACCTTC
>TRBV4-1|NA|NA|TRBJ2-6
CASSRAPDSGANVLTF
TGCGCCAGCAGCCGGGCTCCGGATTCTGGGGCCAACGTCCTGACTTTC
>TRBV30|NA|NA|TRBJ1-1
CAWSVRQVNTEAFF
TGTGCCTGGAGTGTACGACAGGTGAACACTGAAGCTTTCTTT
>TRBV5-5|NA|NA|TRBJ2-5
CASSFVRPQETQYF
TGTGCCAGCAGCTTCGTCAGGCCCCAAGAGACCCAGTACTTC
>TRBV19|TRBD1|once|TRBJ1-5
CATRTGDLSNQPQHF
TGTGCCACAAGGACAGGGGATTTAAGCAATCAGCCCCAGCATTTT
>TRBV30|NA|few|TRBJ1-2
CAWSPKGANYGYTF
TGTGCCTGGAGTCCGAAGGGGGCTAACTATGGCTACACCTTC
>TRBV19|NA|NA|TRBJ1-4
CASSVRRTNEKLFF
TGTGCCAGTAGTGTCCGGAGAACTAATGAAAAACTGTTTTTT